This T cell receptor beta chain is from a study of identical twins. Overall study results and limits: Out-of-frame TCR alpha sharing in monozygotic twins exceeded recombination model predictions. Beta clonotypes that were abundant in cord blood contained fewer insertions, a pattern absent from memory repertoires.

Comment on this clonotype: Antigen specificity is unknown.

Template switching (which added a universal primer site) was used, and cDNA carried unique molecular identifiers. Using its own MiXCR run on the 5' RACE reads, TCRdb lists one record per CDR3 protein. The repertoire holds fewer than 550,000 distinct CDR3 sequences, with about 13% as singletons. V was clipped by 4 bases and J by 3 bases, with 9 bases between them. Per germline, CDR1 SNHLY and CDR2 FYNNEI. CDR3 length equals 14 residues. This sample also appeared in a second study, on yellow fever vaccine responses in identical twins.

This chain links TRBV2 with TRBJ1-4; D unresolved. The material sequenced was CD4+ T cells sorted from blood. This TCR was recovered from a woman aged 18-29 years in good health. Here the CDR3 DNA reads TGTGCCAGCAGTGGCGGGAACTCTAATGAAAAACTGTTTTTT. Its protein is CASSGGNSNEKLFF.